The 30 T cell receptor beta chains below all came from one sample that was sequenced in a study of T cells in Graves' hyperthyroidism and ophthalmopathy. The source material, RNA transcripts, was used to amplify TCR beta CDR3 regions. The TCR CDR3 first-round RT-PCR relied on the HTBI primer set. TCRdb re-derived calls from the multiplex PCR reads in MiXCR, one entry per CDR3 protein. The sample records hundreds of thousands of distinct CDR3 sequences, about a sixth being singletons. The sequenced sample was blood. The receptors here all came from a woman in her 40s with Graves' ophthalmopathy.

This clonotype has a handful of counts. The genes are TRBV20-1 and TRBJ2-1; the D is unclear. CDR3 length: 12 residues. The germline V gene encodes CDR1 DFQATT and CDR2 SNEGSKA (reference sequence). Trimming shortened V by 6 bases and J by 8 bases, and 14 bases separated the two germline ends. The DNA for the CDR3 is TGCAGTGCCACCCAGGAGAGCTATGAGCAGTTCTTC. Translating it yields CSATQESYEQFF.

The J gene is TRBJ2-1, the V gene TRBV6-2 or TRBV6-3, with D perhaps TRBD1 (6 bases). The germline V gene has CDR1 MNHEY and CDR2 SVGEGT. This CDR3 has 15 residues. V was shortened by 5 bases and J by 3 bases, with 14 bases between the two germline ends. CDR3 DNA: TGTGCCAGCAGTGGTGGAAGGGGGATCTACAATGAGCAGTTCTTC. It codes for CASSGGRGIYNEQFF.

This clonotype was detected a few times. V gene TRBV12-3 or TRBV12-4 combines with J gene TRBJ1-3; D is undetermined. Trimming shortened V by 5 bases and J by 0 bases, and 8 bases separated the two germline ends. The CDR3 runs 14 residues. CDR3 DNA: TGTGCCAGCAGTCCCCATTTCTCTGGAAACACCATATATTTT. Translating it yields CASSPHFSGNTIYF.

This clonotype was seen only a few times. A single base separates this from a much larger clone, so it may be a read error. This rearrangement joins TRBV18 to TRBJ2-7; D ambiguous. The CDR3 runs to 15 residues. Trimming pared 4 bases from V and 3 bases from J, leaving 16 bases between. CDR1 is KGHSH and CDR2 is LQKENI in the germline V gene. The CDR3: CASSHTVKDDYEQYF. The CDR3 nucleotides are TGTGCCAGCTCACACACGGTTAAGGATGACTACGAGCAGTACTTC.

The DNA of the CDR3 is TGCAGTGCTATCAGAATAAACTATGGCTACACCTTC. Its translation: CSAIRINYGYTF. V usage is TRBV20-1 and J usage is TRBJ1-2; no clear D gene. The CDR3 is 12 amino acids. V gave up 4 bases and J gave up 2 bases, with 8 bases separating them. Germline V lookup: CDR1 DFQATT, CDR2 SNEGSKA (reference sequence).

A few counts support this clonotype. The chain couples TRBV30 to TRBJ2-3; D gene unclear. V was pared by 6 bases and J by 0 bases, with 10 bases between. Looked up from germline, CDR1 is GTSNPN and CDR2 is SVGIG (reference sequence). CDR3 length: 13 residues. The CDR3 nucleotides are TGTGCCTGCAGAGCCCCTAGCACAGATACGCAGTATTTT. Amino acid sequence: CACRAPSTDTQYF.

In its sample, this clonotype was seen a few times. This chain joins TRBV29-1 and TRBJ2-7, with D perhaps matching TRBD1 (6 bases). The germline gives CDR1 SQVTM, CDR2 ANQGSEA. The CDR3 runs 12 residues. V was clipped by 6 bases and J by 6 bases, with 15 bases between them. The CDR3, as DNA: TGCAGCGTCGCCCTCACAGGGACCGAGCAGTACTTC. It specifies CSVALTGTEQYF.

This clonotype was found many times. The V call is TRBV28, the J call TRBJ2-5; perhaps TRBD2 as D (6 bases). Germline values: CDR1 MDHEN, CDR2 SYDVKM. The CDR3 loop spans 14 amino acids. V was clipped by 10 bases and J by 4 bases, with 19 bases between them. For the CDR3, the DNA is TGTGCCACCCGGCGGGGAAGGGGAAGAGAGACCCAGTACTTC. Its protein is CATRRGRGRETQYF.

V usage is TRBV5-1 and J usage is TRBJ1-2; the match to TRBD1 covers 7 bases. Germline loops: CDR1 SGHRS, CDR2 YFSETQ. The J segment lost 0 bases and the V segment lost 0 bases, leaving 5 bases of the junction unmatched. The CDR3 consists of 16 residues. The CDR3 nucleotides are TGCGCCAGCAGCTTGGCCCGGGACAGAGCTAACTATGGCTACACCTTC. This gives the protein CASSLARDRANYGYTF.

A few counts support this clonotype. The CDR3 here is CASSLDRGFAFF. As DNA, the CDR3 is TGTGCCAGCAGTTTAGACAGGGGGTTTGCTTTCTTT. The chain couples TRBV12-3 or TRBV12-4 to TRBJ1-1; 8 bases fit TRBD1. This CDR3 comprises 12 residues. V dropped 1 base and J dropped 11; count of bases not matched to a gene: 3.

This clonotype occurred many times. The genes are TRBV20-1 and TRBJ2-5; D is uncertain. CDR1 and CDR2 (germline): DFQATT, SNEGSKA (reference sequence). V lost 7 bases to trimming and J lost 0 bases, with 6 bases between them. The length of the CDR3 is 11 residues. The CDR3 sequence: CSVGYQETQYF. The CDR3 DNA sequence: TGCAGTGTGGGGTACCAAGAGACCCAGTACTTC.

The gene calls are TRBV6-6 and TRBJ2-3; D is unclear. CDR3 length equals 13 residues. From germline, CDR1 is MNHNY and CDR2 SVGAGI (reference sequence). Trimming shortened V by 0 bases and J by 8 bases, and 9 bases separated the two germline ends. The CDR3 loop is CASSYSIWGTQYF. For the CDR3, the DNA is TGTGCCAGCAGTTACTCGATCTGGGGTACGCAGTATTTT.

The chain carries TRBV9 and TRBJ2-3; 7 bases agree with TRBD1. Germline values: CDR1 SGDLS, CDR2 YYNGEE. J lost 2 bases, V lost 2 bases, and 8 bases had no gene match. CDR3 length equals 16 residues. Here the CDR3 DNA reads TGTGCCAGCAGCGTGAACAGGGGTCCCCCCACAGATACGCAGTATTTT. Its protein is CASSVNRGPPTDTQYF.

For the CDR3, the DNA is TGTGCCCTCTCAGGGGGCCCCTACAATGAGCAGTTCTTC. This sequence encodes CALSGGPYNEQFF. The chain combines TRBV10-3 with TRBJ2-1; TRBD1 matches at 8 bases. Germline V gene lookup returns CDR1 ENHRY and CDR2 SYGVKD. V shed 11 bases, J shed 2 bases, and the junction held 5 bases outside the gene matches. The CDR3 length is 13 residues.

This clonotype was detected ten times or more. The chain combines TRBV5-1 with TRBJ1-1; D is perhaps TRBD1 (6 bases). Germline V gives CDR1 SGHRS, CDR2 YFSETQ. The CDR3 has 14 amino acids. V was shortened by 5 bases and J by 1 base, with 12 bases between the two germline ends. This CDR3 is CASRPTGQNTEAFF. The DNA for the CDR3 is TGCGCCAGCAGACCTACAGGGCAGAACACTGAAGCTTTCTTT.

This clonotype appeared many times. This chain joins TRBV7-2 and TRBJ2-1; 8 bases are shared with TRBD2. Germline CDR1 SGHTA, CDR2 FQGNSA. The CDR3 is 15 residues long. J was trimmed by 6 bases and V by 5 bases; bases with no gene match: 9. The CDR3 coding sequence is TGTGCCAGCAGCAACACGGGACTAGTTGGCAATGAGCAGTTCTTC. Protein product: CASSNTGLVGNEQFF. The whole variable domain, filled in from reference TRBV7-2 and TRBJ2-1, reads GAGVSQSPSNKVTEKGKDVELRCDPISGHTALYWYRQSLGQGLEFLIYFQGNSAPDKSGLPSDRFSAERTGGSVSTLTIQRTQQEDSAVYLCASSNTGLVGNEQFFGPGTRLTVL.

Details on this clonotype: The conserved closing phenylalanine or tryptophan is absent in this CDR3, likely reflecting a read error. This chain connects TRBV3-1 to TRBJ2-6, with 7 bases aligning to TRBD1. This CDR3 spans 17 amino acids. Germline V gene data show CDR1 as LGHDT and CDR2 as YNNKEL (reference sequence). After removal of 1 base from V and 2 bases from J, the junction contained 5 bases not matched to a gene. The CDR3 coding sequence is TGTGCCAGCAGCCAAGTTTTGGGACAGCCTGGGGCCAACGTCCTGACTCTC. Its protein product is CASSQVLGQPGANVLTL.

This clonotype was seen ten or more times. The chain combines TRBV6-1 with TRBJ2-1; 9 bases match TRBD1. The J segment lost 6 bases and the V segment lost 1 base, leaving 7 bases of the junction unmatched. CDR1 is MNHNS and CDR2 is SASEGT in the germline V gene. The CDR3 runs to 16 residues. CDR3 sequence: CASSEVGQGWGNEQFF. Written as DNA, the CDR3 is TGTGCCAGCAGTGAAGTGGGACAGGGCTGGGGCAATGAGCAGTTCTTC.

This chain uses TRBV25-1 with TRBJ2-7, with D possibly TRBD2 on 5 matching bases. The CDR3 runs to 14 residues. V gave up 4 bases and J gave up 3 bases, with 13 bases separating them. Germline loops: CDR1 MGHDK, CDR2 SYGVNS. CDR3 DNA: TGTGCCAGCAGTGGGAGTGGACTTGTCTACGAGCAGTACTTC. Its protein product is CASSGSGLVYEQYF.

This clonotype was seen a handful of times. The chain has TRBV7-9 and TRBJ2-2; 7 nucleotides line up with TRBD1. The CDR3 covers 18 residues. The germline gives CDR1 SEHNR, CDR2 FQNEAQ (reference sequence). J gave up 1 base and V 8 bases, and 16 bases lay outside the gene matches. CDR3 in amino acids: CASPGENTGTVNTGELFF. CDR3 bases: TGTGCCAGCCCCGGGGAGAATACCGGGACAGTGAACACCGGGGAGCTGTTTTTT.

The chain's CDR3 is CAGSSGKGTDTQYF. CDR3 in DNA: TGCGCCGGCTCTAGCGGGAAAGGCACAGATACGCAGTATTTT. V is TRBV10-1 and J is TRBJ2-3; 9 nucleotides agree with TRBD2. The junction had 7 bases not matched to a gene; V was cut back by 11 bases and J by 1 base. Germline CDR1 is WNHNN and CDR2 is SYGVQD (reference sequence). This CDR3 has 14 amino acids.

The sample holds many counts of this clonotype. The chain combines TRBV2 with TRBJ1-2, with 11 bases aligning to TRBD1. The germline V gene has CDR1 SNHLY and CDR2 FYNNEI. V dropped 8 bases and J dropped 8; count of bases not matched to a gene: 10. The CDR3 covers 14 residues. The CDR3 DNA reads TGTGCCAGCTCCCGGACAGGGGGCTTAGACGGCTACACCTTC. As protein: CASSRTGGLDGYTF.

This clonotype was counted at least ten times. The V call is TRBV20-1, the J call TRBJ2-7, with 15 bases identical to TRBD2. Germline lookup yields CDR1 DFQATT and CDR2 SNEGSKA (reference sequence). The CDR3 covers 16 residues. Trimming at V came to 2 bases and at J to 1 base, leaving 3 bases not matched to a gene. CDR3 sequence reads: CSARQGLAGGSYEQYF. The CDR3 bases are TGCAGTGCTAGACAGGGACTAGCGGGGGGTTCCTACGAGCAGTACTTC.

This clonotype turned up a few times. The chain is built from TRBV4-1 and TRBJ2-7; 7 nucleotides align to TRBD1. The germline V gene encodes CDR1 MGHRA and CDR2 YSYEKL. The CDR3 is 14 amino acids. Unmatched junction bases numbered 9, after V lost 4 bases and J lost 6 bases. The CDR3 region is CASSPSETGREQYF. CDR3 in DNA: TGCGCCAGCAGCCCCTCCGAGACAGGGCGCGAGCAGTACTTC.

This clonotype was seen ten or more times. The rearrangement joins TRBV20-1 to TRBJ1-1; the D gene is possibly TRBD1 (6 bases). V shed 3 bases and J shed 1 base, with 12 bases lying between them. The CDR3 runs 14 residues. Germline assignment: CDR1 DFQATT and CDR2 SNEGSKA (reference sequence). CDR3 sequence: CSARGQGTNTEAFF. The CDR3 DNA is TGCAGTGCTAGGGGCCAGGGGACGAACACTGAAGCTTTCTTT.

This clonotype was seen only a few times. The CDR3 here is CASRTVANTGELFF. The CDR3 region has the DNA TGTGCCAGCCGGACAGTTGCGAACACCGGGGAGCTGTTTTTT. The chain employs TRBV19 and TRBJ2-2, with TRBD1 as a possible D gene (6 bases). V was shortened by 9 bases and J by 0 bases, with 11 bases between the two germline ends. Germline V lookup: CDR1 LNHDA, CDR2 SQIVND (reference sequence). The CDR3 length is 14 residues.

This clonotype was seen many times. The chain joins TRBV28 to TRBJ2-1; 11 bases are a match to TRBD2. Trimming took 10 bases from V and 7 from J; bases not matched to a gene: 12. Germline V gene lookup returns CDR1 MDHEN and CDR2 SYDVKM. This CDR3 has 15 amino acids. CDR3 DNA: TGTGCCACCGCACGAGGGCTAGCGGGAGGTAATGAGCAGTTCTTC. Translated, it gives CATARGLAGGNEQFF.

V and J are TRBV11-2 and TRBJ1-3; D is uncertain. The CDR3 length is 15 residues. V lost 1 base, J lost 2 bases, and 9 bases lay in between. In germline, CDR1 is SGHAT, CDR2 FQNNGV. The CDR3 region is CASSLGVVAGNTIYF. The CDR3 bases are TGTGCCAGCAGCTTAGGAGTGGTAGCTGGAAACACCATATATTTT.

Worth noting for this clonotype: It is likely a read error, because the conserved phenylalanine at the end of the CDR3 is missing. CDR3 sequence: CASSVAGTGGYEQYL. The CDR3 coding sequence is TGTGCCAGCAGCGTAGCGGGGACAGGGGGATACGAGCAGTACCTC. V and J are TRBV9 and TRBJ2-7; 11 bases align to TRBD1. CDR3 size: 15 residues. CDR1 SGDLS and CDR2 YYNGEE come from the germline V gene. V shed 0 bases, J shed 4 bases, and the junction held 3 bases outside the gene matches.

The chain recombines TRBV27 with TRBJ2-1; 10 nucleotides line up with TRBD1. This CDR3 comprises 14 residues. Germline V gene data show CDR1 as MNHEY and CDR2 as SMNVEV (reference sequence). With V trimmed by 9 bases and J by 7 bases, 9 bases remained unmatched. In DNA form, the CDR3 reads TGTGCCAGTACACCGGGACAGGGGTGGAATGAGCAGTTCTTC. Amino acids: CASTPGQGWNEQFF.